The 2 T cell receptor beta chains below all came from one sample that was sequenced in a study of radiotherapy plus CTLA-4 blockade in lung cancer. Method: immunoSEQ multiplex PCR; TCRdb's copy keeps in-frame clones and lacks some. Among approximately 44,000 clones listed, approximately 76% were seen once. Material: peripheral blood, obtained from a patient treated with radiotherapy plus ipilimumab. The receptors were sampled from a human donor with non-small cell lung cancer who had stable disease on radiotherapy plus ipilimumab.

By sample fraction, this clone is medium-sized. The V and J genes are TRBV28 and TRBJ2-7; the D gene is possibly TRBD2 (6 bases). CDR3 size: 14 residues. The germline V gene encodes CDR1 MDHEN and CDR2 SYDVKM. The ends were cut back, 5 bases at V and 3 bases at J, with 14 bases in the middle. The DNA for the CDR3 is TGTGCCAGCAGTCTACATGGGACTGGCTACGAGCAGTACGTC. It specifies CASSLHGTGYEQYV.

The chain uses TRBV28 and TRBJ2-7; D may correspond to TRBD1 or TRBD2 (6 bases each). The CDR3 loop spans 15 amino acids. CDR1 is MDHEN, CDR2 SYDVKM, per germline. V was pared by 4 bases and J by 3 bases, with 16 bases between. DNA for the CDR3: TGTGCCAGCAGTTGGGGGGCGGGGTCCAACTACGAGCAGTACTTC. Translating gives CASSWGAGSNYEQYF.